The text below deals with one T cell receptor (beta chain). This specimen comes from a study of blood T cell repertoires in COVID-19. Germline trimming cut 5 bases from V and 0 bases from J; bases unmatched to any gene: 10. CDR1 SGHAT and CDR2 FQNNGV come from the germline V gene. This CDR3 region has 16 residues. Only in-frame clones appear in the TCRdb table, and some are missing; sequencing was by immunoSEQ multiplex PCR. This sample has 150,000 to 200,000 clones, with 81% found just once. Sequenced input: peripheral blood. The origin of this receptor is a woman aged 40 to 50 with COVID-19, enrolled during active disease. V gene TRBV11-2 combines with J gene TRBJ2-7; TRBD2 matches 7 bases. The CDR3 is CASSARGGASSYEQYF. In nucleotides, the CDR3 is TGTGCCAGCAGCGCCCGGGGAGGGGCGAGCTCCTACGAGCAGTACTTC.